This TCR beta chain appears in the sequencing data of a study of shared clonotypes between healthy human individuals. The protocol was immunoSEQ multiplex PCR, while the TCRdb copy is restricted to in-frame clones and leaves out a portion. Seen here are 450,000 to 500,000 clones, almost 80% observed once, and the top ten hold around 13%. The CDR3 is made up of 14 amino acids. Germline lookup yields CDR1 KGHSH and CDR2 LQKENI. With V trimmed by 0 bases and J by 5 bases, 4 bases remained unmatched. The source of this sequence is a woman aged 40 to 50 in good health. Some clones in this sample may be carry-over from other donors' samples. Specimen: PBMCs. The chain carries TRBV18 and TRBJ2-7; 7 nucleotides match TRBD1. This chain's CDR3 is CASSPPNRGDEQYF. Here the CDR3 DNA reads TGTGCCAGCTCACCACCGAACAGGGGTGACGAGCAGTACTTC. Together with reference TRBV18 and TRBJ2-7, the CDR3 gives the full variable domain: NAGVMQNPRHLVRRRGQEARLRCSPMKGHSHVYWYRQLPEEGLKFMVYLQKENIIDESGMPKERFSAEFPKEGPSILRIQQVVRGDSAAYFCASSPPNRGDEQYFGPGTRLTVT.